One T cell receptor (beta chain) is described in this entry. This entry comes from a study of cytomegalovirus exposure and HLA in healthy donors. CDR1 is MNHEY, CDR2 SMNVEV, per germline (reference sequence). V lost 2 bases and J lost 9; bases outside the gene matches: 9. This CDR3 comprises 16 residues. PCR was performed using 60 Vbeta and 13 Jbeta primers. Produced via immunoSEQ multiplex PCR; TCRdb's table is partial and in-frame only. The table shows over 120,000 clones, with approximately 80% occurring only once. The clonotype originates from a male donor in good health and CMV-seronegative. The V call is TRBV27, the J call TRBJ2-1; TRBD1 matches 11 bases. The material sequenced was PBMCs. The CDR3 region has the DNA TGTGCCAGCAGTTTACTCCCCGGACAGGGGGCGGGTGAGCAGTTCTTC. Protein sequence: CASSLLPGQGAGEQFF.